Following are 16 T cell receptor beta chains from one sample sequenced in a study of post-analysis software for immune sequencing data (dated by TCRdb to 2013 to 2016). Beyond this particular receptor, the publication reports: A handful of TRBV segments, including TRBV5-6, TRBV5-1 and TRBV20-1, were significantly more frequent in patients than controls.

These receptors' targets are unknown. Library prep was done by PCR. These reads were obtained on an Illumina HiSeq 2500. Unique molecular identifiers were incorporated into TCR beta cDNA libraries to reduce PCR and sequencing biases. Using fastp at Q25 and MiXCR, TCRdb reprocessed the public reads and kept productive beta chains. Rows matching on CDR3 protein sequence are summarized as one entry with the most common DNA and genes. This sample has about 150,000 distinct CDR3 sequences in its table, and roughly 30% of those were observed once. Of the sample, about 1.6% falls within the top ten clones. The sequencing sample was made of blood. The source of these receptors is a girl between 5 and 17 years old with multiple sclerosis.

The sample holds a few counts of this clonotype. The V gene is TRBV20-1, the J gene TRBJ2-2, with 8 nucleotides matching TRBD2. The V segment lost 5 bases and the J segment 5 bases; nucleotides outside the gene matches: 7. This CDR3 region has 14 residues. CDR1 and CDR2 from the germline V gene are DFQATT and SNEGSKA (reference sequence). The CDR3 sequence is CSAPLAGTTGELFF. The CDR3 coding sequence is TGCAGTGCTCCCCTAGCGGGCACGACCGGGGAGCTGTTTTTT.

For this clonotype: A much larger clone differs from this one at a single base, so this may be a read error. The J gene is TRBJ2-7, the V gene TRBV27; TRBD2 might be the D (6 bases). This CDR3 comprises 17 residues. CDR1 is MNHEY and CDR2 is SMNVEV in the germline V gene (reference sequence). CDR3 sequence: CACSSRAGTGYSYEQYF. CDR3 nucleotide sequence: TGTGCCTGCAGTTCGCGGGCGGGGACTGGATATTCCTACGAGCAGTACTTC.

This clonotype was seen a handful of times. V usage is TRBV20-1 and J usage is TRBJ1-2, with 10 bases aligning to TRBD1. The germline CDR1 and CDR2 sequences are DFQATT and SNEGSKA (reference sequence). J gave up 10 bases and V 2 bases, and 10 bases lay outside the gene matches. This CDR3 is 14 amino acids long. CDR3 bases: TGCAGTGCTAGACTTCCTCCCGGGACAGGGGACTACACCTTC. It encodes CSARLPPGTGDYTF.

This clonotype was seen a handful of times. The CDR3 DNA follows: TGTGCCAGCAGCCCTGGGGGGCCCGGGGCTTTCTTT. This gives the protein CASSPGGPGAFF. The chain combines TRBV3-1 with TRBJ1-1, with D possibly matching TRBD1 (6 bases). Trimming left V 4 bases short and J 11 bases short, with 14 bases between. Germline CDR1 reads LGHDT; CDR2 reads YNNKEL (reference sequence). The CDR3 is 12 residues long.

This chain joins TRBV7-6 and TRBJ2-3, with 8 bases lining up with TRBD1. Trimming cost V 5 bases and J 2 bases; bases outside gene matches: 9. CDR3 length equals 16 residues. Germline V gene data show CDR1 as SGHVS and CDR2 as FNYEAQ. Written as DNA, the CDR3 is TGTGCCAGCAGCCCAACAGGGGGACAGCTCACAGATACGCAGTATTTT. Its translation is CASSPTGGQLTDTQYF.

The chain couples TRBV7-9 to TRBJ2-1, with TRBD2 identical over 9 bases. Losses at the gene ends were 5 bases for V and 6 bases for J; bases not matched to a gene: 8. In germline, CDR1 is SEHNR, CDR2 FQNEAQ (reference sequence). The CDR3 covers 15 residues. The CDR3 loop reads CASSPSGTLSNEQFF. Written as DNA, the CDR3 is TGTGCCAGCAGCCCTAGCGGGACCCTTTCCAATGAGCAGTTCTTC.

The genes are TRBV7-2 and TRBJ2-5; TRBD2 matches at 7 bases. The CDR3 runs 16 residues. Germline CDR1 reads SGHTA; CDR2 reads FQGNSA. J lost 4 bases, V lost 5 bases, and 13 bases had no gene match. CDR3 sequence (DNA): TGTGCCAGCAGCGGGTACGGACTAGGACTGCCAGAGACCCAGTACTTC. As protein: CASSGYGLGLPETQYF.

In its sample, this clonotype was seen a few times. This rearrangement joins TRBV29-1 to TRBJ1-2, with a tentative D call TRBD1 (6 bases). This CDR3 contains 13 residues. V was shortened by 6 bases and J by 1 base, with 12 bases between the two germline ends. CDR1 is SQVTM, CDR2 ANQGSEA, per germline. Here the CDR3 reads CSVADRFNYGYTF. In DNA, the CDR3 is TGCAGCGTCGCTGACAGGTTTAACTATGGCTACACCTTC.

The chain combines TRBV7-2 with TRBJ1-4; a weak D match, TRBD1 (6 bases). The CDR3 extends over 16 amino acids. Looked up from germline, CDR1 is SGHTA and CDR2 is FQGNSA. The V gene lost 0 bases and the J gene lost 5 bases, with 13 bases spanning the gap. CDR3 sequence: CASSLAGGPRNEKLFF. CDR3 sequence (DNA): TGTGCCAGCAGCTTAGCAGGGGGACCGAGAAATGAAAAACTGTTTTTT.

This clonotype was seen only a few times. CDR3 amino acids: CAWGSRIEQYF. The CDR3 region has the DNA TGTGCCTGGGGGTCGCGGATCGAGCAGTACTTC. The gene calls are TRBV30 and TRBJ2-7, with D unresolved. Germline V lookup: CDR1 GTSNPN, CDR2 SVGIG (reference sequence). The CDR3 totals 11 residues. V lost 5 bases and J 6 bases, leaving 11 bases between the germline ends.

This clonotype came up a few times. The chain joins TRBV5-1 to TRBJ1-1; tentative D call: TRBD1 (5 bases). The V gene's germline CDR1 is SGHRS and CDR2 YFSETQ. Trimming cost V 6 bases and J 0 bases, with 9 bases left between them. This CDR3 has 13 residues. DNA of the CDR3: TGCGCCAGCATGAGGGGTATGAACACTGAAGCTTTCTTT. It encodes CASMRGMNTEAFF.

This clonotype was observed a handful of times. The chain links TRBV20-1 to TRBJ2-1; D is unclear. The DNA end is a closer match to TRBJ2-7, so the J assignment may be wrong. Germline V gives CDR1 DFQATT, CDR2 SNEGSKA (reference sequence). The CDR3 runs 16 residues. This CDR3 is CSAREVAHRSYNEQYF. The CDR3 DNA sequence: TGCAGTGCTAGAGAGGTCGCTCACCGGTCCTACAATGAGCAGTACTTC.

The CDR3 DNA reads TGTGCCAGCAGCACAGGGAGTGGGGAGACCCAGTACTTC. Its translation: CASSTGSGETQYF. The chain links TRBV7-2 to TRBJ2-5, with TRBD1 as a possible D gene (6 bases). Germline V gene data show CDR1 as SGHTA and CDR2 as FQGNSA. Trimming stripped 5 bases from V and 5 bases from J, with 12 bases between. The CDR3 runs 13 residues.

The CDR3: CASSSRGSNSPLHF. CDR3 DNA: TGTGCCAGCAGCTCCAGGGGTTCGAATTCACCCCTCCACTTT. The chain recombines TRBV5-6 with TRBJ1-6; a possible D gene is TRBD1 (6 bases). The CDR3 is made up of 14 amino acids. V was cut by 3 bases and J by 7 bases, with 11 bases left in between. CDR1 is SGHDT and CDR2 is YYEEEE in the germline V gene.

The table lists this clonotype with a count of one. With a much larger clone just one base away, this may be a read error. This chain uses TRBV20-1 with TRBJ2-1; D gene ambiguous. This CDR3 has 11 amino acids. Looked up from germline, CDR1 is DFQATT and CDR2 is SNEGSKA (reference sequence). Written as DNA, the CDR3 is TGCAGTGCTCACGGCACGAATGAGCGGTTCTTC. As protein: CSAHGTNERFF.

A remark on this clonotype: A read error may be the cause here, since a much bigger clone is one base away. The chain joins TRBV27 to TRBJ2-5; 11 nucleotides match TRBD2. The V and J ends lost 4 bases and 5 bases, in that order; junction bases with no gene match: 12. Germline-derived CDR1 and CDR2 are MNHEY and SMNVEV (reference sequence). The CDR3 spans 17 residues. CDR3 in amino acids: CASSSEGTSGRRETQYF. The CDR3 coding sequence is TGTGCCAGCAGTTCGGAAGGGACTAGCGGACGTCGGGAGACCCAGTACTTC.